Shown below are 24 T cell receptor beta chains from a single sample sequenced in a study of cytomegalovirus exposure and HLA in healthy donors. In the PCR, 60 Vbeta and 13 Jbeta primers were used. The repertoire was sequenced with immunoSEQ multiplex PCR; TCRdb's copy has only in-frame clones and lacks some. The sample lists roughly 160,000 clones, about 85% occurring once. The sample consisted of PBMCs. These receptors came from a man younger than 40 in good health and CMV-seropositive.

The gene calls are TRBV29-1 and TRBJ2-2; TRBD1 might be the D (5 bases). CDR1 and CDR2 (germline): SQVTM, ANQGSEA. The V end was cut by 5 bases, the J end by 0 bases, with 16 bases between. This CDR3 has 16 residues. CDR3 sequence reads: CSVQRVGASNTGELFF. The CDR3 DNA sequence: TGCAGCGTTCAACGGGTAGGGGCGTCGAACACCGGGGAGCTGTTTTTT.

CDR3 sequence (DNA): TGTGCCAGCAGCGGTTCACAGAGCATCTATGGCTACACCTTC. Amino acids: CASSGSQSIYGYTF. The chain carries TRBV2 and TRBJ1-2; D unclear. V was trimmed by 6 bases and J by 4 bases, leaving 15 bases between them. Looked up from germline, CDR1 is SNHLY and CDR2 is FYNNEI. This CDR3 comprises 14 residues. Looking up the rest from reference TRBV2 and TRBJ1-2 gives the full variable domain: EPEVTQTPSHQVTQMGQEVILRCVPISNHLYFYWYRQILGQKVEFLVSFYNNEISEKSEIFDDQFSVERPDGSNFTLKIRSTKLEDSAMYFCASSGSQSIYGYTFGSGTRLTVV.

This rearrangement joins TRBV19 to TRBJ2-6; a possible D gene is TRBD2 (6 bases). Germline V gene sequence: CDR1 LNHDA, CDR2 SQIVND (reference sequence). The V gene lost 3 bases and the J gene lost 2 bases, with 8 bases spanning the gap. This CDR3 is built from 15 residues. The CDR3 loop is CASSIRRAGANVLTF. The CDR3 nucleotides are TGTGCCAGTAGTATCCGGAGGGCTGGGGCCAACGTCCTGACTTTC.

This clone was observed a few times. The V gene is TRBV7-6, the J gene TRBJ2-1, with TRBD2 matching 8 bases. With V trimmed by 5 bases and J by 0 bases, 9 bases remained unmatched. CDR3 size: 17 residues. Per the germline V gene, CDR1 is SGHVS and CDR2 is FNYEAQ. The CDR3 is CASSPPFTSGSYNEQFF. CDR3 bases: TGTGCCAGCAGCCCGCCATTTACTAGCGGCTCCTACAATGAGCAGTTCTTC.

The chain carries TRBV30 and TRBJ2-1, with TRBD2 matching 10 bases. Trimming removed 0 bases from V and 4 bases from J; junction bases left unmatched: 6. Germline CDR1 and CDR2: GTSNPN and SVGIG (reference sequence). The CDR3 is 16 residues long. As DNA, the CDR3 is TGTGCCTGGAGTGTAGGGCTACTAGCGGGATACAATGAGCAGTTCTTC. Protein product: CAWSVGLLAGYNEQFF.

This rearrangement joins TRBV7-9 to TRBJ2-2, with D perhaps matching TRBD2 (5 bases). This CDR3 has 17 amino acids. V lost 4 bases and J lost 1, with 16 bases in between. Germline V lookup: CDR1 SEHNR, CDR2 FQNEAQ (reference sequence). Here the CDR3 DNA reads TGTGCCAGCAGCTCCCTTGTCCGGGGTGAGAACACCGGGGAGCTGTTTTTT. It translates to CASSSLVRGENTGELFF.

The gene calls are TRBV4-1 and TRBJ1-5; D unresolved. V shed 3 bases and J shed 7 bases, with 19 bases lying between them. The CDR3 is 16 amino acids. In germline, CDR1 is MGHRA, CDR2 YSYEKL. CDR3 sequence reads: CASSQFDSPEYQPQHF. Here the CDR3 DNA reads TGCGCCAGCAGCCAGTTTGACTCCCCTGAGTACCAGCCCCAGCATTTT.

V and J are TRBV15 and TRBJ2-5; TRBD1 agrees at 7 bases. The CDR3 spans 16 residues. V shed 5 bases, J shed 6 bases, and the junction held 15 bases outside the gene matches. Germline CDR1 LNHNV, CDR2 YYDKDF (reference sequence). CDR3 protein: CATSGRPGTEGKTQYF. CDR3 DNA: TGTGCCACCAGCGGAAGACCCGGGACAGAGGGGAAGACCCAGTACTTC.

Only a few counts were recorded for this clone. The rearrangement joins TRBV2 to TRBJ1-1; 10 bases line up with TRBD1. The CDR3 has 16 residues. Trimming removed 6 bases from V and 7 bases from J; junction bases left unmatched: 14. Germline V gene data show CDR1 as SNHLY and CDR2 as FYNNEI. CDR3 bases: TGTGCCAGCAGAAACTCGGCCGGGACAGGGGACGTTGAAGCTTTCTTT. This gives the protein CASRNSAGTGDVEAFF.

The chain links TRBV2 to TRBJ2-7; 7 bases map to TRBD2. V was clipped by 7 bases and J by 3 bases; unmatched bases: 6. CDR3 length equals 13 residues. Germline CDR1 and CDR2: SNHLY and FYNNEI. The CDR3: CASKRAGCYEQYF. CDR3 nucleotides: TGTGCCAGCAAGCGAGCGGGATGCTACGAGCAGTACTTC.

The V and J genes are TRBV25-1 and TRBJ1-2; no reliable D call. V was cut by 1 base and J by 3 bases, with 9 bases left in between. Germline CDR1 reads MGHDK; CDR2 reads SYGVNS. The CDR3 consists of 14 residues. The CDR3 reads CASSELGRHYGYTF. As DNA, the CDR3 is TGTGCCAGCAGTGAATTGGGCAGACACTATGGCTACACCTTC.

The chain is built from TRBV9 and TRBJ2-1; TRBD2 matches 8 bases. This CDR3 is built from 16 residues. Unmatched junction bases numbered 5, after V lost 3 bases and J lost 0 bases. Germline CDR1 reads SGDLS; CDR2 reads YYNGEE. CDR3 sequence reads: CASSAHTSGSYNEQFF. The CDR3 DNA reads TGTGCCAGCAGCGCTCATACTAGCGGCTCCTACAATGAGCAGTTCTTC.

This clone was counted a single time. This chain joins TRBV19 and TRBJ1-1; no firm D call. This CDR3 contains 14 residues. Trimming left V 3 bases short and J 0 bases short, with 8 bases between. Germline V gives CDR1 LNHDA, CDR2 SQIVND (reference sequence). The CDR3: CASSISLVNTEAFF. The CDR3 DNA is TGTGCCAGTAGTATTTCGTTAGTGAACACTGAAGCTTTCTTT. Complete variable domain (other parts from reference TRBV19 and TRBJ1-1): DGGITQSPKYLFRKEGQNVTLSCEQNLNHDAMYWYRQDPGQGLRLIYYSQIVNDFQKGDIAEGYSVSREKKESFPLTVTSAQKNPTAFYLCASSISLVNTEAFFGQGTRLTVV.

This rearrangement joins TRBV11-3 to TRBJ2-1, with a possible D match to TRBD2 (5 bases). The CDR3 length is 16 residues. V lost 1 base, J lost 2 bases, and 12 bases lay in between. CDR1 is SGHNT, CDR2 YENEEA, per germline. Here the CDR3 reads CASSLGFGSTYNEQFF. In DNA form, the CDR3 reads TGTGCCAGCAGCTTAGGGTTTGGGAGCACCTACAATGAGCAGTTCTTC. The whole variable domain, remainder taken from reference TRBV11-3 and TRBJ2-1, is EAGVVQSPRYKIIEKKQPVAFWCNPISGHNTLYWYLQNLGQGPELLIRYENEEAVDDSQLPKDRFSAERLKGVDSTLKIQPAELGDSAVYLCASSLGFGSTYNEQFFGPGTRLTVL.

This clone appeared once. This sequence joins TRBV6-6 and TRBJ2-1, with a weak D call TRBD1 (7 bases). Trimming removed 0 bases at V and 14 bases at J, with 11 bases between. Germline-derived CDR1 and CDR2 are MNHNY and SVGAGI (reference sequence). The CDR3 has 12 residues. The DNA for the CDR3 is TGTGCCAGCAGTTACTCGACCAGGGGGGAGTTCTTC. It codes for CASSYSTRGEFF.

This clone has a single count. CDR3 sequence reads: CASSGLEGGSSVISYNEQFF. CDR3 in DNA: TGTGCCAGTAGTGGCCTCGAGGGCGGGAGTTCGGTGATCTCCTACAATGAGCAGTTCTTC. This chain uses TRBV19 with TRBJ2-1; 7 bases align to TRBD2. Trimming cost V 5 bases and J 0 bases; bases outside gene matches: 19. Germline values: CDR1 LNHDA, CDR2 SQIVND (reference sequence). CDR3 length equals 20 residues.

This rearrangement joins TRBV4-1 to TRBJ2-2, with a weak D call TRBD2 (6 bases). CDR3 length: 14 amino acids. Trimming removed 1 base at V and 6 bases at J, with 9 bases between. Per the germline V gene, CDR1 is MGHRA and CDR2 is YSYEKL. The CDR3 is CASSQVAGPGELFF. CDR3 DNA sequence: TGCGCCAGCAGCCAAGTGGCGGGACCCGGGGAGCTGTTTTTT.

The V and J genes are TRBV2 and TRBJ2-5; D might be TRBD1 (5 bases). CDR1 is SNHLY and CDR2 is FYNNEI in the germline V gene. V lost 1 base, J lost 5 bases, and 11 bases lay in between. This CDR3 comprises 14 residues. This CDR3 reads CASSEVRRDETQYF. Here the CDR3 DNA reads TGTGCCAGCAGTGAAGTTCGCAGGGATGAGACCCAGTACTTC.

The chain couples TRBV30 to TRBJ1-1; no definite D call. This CDR3 has 13 amino acids. V lost 5 bases to trimming and J lost 2 bases, with 12 bases between them. Per germline, CDR1 GTSNPN and CDR2 SVGIG (reference sequence). The chain's CDR3 is CAWEMEVNTEAFF. The CDR3 nucleotides are TGTGCCTGGGAGATGGAGGTAAACACTGAAGCTTTCTTT.

The chain links TRBV5-8 to TRBJ2-1; 11 nucleotides agree with TRBD2. The J segment lost 3 bases and the V segment lost 5 bases, leaving 4 bases of the junction unmatched. In germline, CDR1 is SGHTS, CDR2 YDEGEE. The CDR3 is made up of 15 amino acids. CDR3 coding DNA: TGTGCCAGCAGTATTGGGACTAGCGGCTACAATGAGCAGTTCTTC. This translates into CASSIGTSGYNEQFF.

This clone was seen a few times. The CDR3, as DNA: TGTGCCAGCAGCGAACAGGGTCCTGGAAACACCATATATTTT. It translates to CASSEQGPGNTIYF. The chain recombines TRBV5-4 with TRBJ1-3; TRBD1 is a possible D gene (6 bases). Germline CDR1 reads SGHNT; CDR2 reads YYREEE (reference sequence). Trimming shortened V by 4 bases and J by 2 bases, and 10 bases separated the two germline ends. This CDR3 comprises 14 residues.

This chain uses TRBV19 with TRBJ2-1, with 7 positions matching TRBD2. Germline V gene sequence: CDR1 LNHDA, CDR2 SQIVND (reference sequence). The CDR3 has 15 amino acids. V was pared by 3 bases and J by 6 bases, with 8 bases of the junction left unmatched. The CDR3 is CASSIMGGGRNEQFF. The CDR3 region has the DNA TGTGCCAGTAGTATTATGGGGGGAGGGCGCAATGAGCAGTTCTTC.

The chain recombines TRBV9 with TRBJ2-1; perhaps TRBD1 as D (6 bases). V was pared by 6 bases and J by 3 bases, with 19 bases between. Germline V CDR1 and CDR2: SGDLS, YYNGEE. This CDR3 comprises 16 residues. CDR3 nucleotides: TGTGCCAGCACCCCCCTCCGGGACACCTTCTACAATGAGCAGTTCTTC. Translating gives CASTPLRDTFYNEQFF.

This sequence joins TRBV12-5 and TRBJ1-1; TRBD1 agrees at 8 bases. J lost 10 bases, V lost 5 bases, and 6 bases had no gene match. From germline, CDR1 is LGHNT and CDR2 FRNRAP. This CDR3 is built from 12 residues. In DNA form, the CDR3 reads TGTGCTAGTGGTCCTATCGACAGGGGAGCTTTCTTT. This encodes CASGPIDRGAFF.